The clone carrying this TCR beta chain was detected ten times or more. The missing CDR3 end, 3 residues past where the read stops, is filled in from the germline J gene. Per the germline V gene, CDR1 is SGHTA and CDR2 is FQGNSA. This CDR3 has 13 residues. Trimming removed 8 bases at V and 2 bases at J, with 13 bases between. These data are taken from a study of T cell clonality in common variable immunodeficiency. Some clones are missing from TCRdb's copy, which holds only in-frame ones; the method was immunoSEQ multiplex PCR. The sample presents about 52,000 clones, none singletons. The gene calls are TRBV7-2 and TRBJ2-7; perhaps TRBD2 as D (6 bases). The specimen sequenced was peripheral blood mononuclear cells. This receptor was identified in a person aged 18 to 70 in good health. CDR3 bases read: TGTGCCAGCGCGTTTGGCGGGACCTACGAG. Translation gives CASAFGGTYE. In full, the CDR3 is CASAFGGTYEQYF.